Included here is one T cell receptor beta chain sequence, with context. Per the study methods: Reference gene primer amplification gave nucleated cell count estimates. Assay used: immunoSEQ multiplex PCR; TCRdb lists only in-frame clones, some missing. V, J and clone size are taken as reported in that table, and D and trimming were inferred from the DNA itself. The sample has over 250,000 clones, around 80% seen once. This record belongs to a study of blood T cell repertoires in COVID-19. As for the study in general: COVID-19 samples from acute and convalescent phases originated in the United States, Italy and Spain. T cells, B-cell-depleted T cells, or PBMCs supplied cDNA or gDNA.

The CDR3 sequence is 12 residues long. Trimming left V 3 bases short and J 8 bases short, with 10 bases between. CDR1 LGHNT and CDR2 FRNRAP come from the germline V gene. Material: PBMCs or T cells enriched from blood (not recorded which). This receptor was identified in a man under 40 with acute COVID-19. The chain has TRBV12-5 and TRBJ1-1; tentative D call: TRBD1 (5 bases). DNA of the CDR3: TGTGCTAGTGGTTTCCCCGGACAAGAAGCTTTCTTT. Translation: CASGFPGQEAFF.